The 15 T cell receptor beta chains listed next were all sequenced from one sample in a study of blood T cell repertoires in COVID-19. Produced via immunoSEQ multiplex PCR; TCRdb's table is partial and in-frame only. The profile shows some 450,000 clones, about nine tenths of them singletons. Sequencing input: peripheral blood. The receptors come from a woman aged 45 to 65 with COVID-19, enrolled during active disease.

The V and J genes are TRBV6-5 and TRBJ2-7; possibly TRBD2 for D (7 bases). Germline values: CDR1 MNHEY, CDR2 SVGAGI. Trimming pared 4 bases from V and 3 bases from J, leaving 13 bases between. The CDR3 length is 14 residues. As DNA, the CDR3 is TGTGCCAGCAGTTCGGCGGGGGCCATCTACGAGCAGTACTTC. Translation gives CASSSAGAIYEQYF.

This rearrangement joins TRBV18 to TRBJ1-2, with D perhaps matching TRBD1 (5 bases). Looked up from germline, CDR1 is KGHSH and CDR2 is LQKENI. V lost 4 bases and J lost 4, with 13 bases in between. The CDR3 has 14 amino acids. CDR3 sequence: CASSQTESFYGYTF. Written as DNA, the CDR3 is TGTGCCAGCTCACAGACAGAGTCCTTCTATGGCTACACCTTC.

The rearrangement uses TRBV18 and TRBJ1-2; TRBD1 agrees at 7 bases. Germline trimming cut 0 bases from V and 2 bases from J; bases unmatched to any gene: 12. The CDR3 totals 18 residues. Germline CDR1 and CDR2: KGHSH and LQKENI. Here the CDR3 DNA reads TGTGCCAGCTCACCACCGGTCGGCAGGGGGTTCGGAAACTATGGCTACACCTTC. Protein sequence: CASSPPVGRGFGNYGYTF.

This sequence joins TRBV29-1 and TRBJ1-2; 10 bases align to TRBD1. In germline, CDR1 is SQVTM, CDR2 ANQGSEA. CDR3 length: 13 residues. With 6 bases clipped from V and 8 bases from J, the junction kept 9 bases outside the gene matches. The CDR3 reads CSVGQGTKRGYTF. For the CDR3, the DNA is TGCAGCGTGGGACAGGGGACCAAAAGGGGCTACACCTTC.

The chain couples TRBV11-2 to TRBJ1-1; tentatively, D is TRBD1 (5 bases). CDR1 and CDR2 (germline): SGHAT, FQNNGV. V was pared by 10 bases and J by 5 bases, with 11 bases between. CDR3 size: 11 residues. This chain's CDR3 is CAMGGGTEAFF. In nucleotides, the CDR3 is TGTGCCATGGGGGGAGGAACTGAAGCTTTCTTT.

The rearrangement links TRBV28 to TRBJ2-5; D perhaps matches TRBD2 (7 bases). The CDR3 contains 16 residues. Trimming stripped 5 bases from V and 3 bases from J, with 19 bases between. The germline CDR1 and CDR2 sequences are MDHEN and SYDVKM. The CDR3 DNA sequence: TGTGCCAGCAGTACCCCCTGGCGGGGGCTAGAAGAGACCCAGTACTTC. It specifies CASSTPWRGLEETQYF.

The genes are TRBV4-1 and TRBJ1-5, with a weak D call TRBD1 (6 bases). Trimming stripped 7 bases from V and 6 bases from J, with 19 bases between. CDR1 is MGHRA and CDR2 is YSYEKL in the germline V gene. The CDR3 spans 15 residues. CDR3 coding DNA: TGCGCCAGCACCGAAGGGAACAGGGTCGGTCAGCCCCAGCATTTT. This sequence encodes CASTEGNRVGQPQHF.

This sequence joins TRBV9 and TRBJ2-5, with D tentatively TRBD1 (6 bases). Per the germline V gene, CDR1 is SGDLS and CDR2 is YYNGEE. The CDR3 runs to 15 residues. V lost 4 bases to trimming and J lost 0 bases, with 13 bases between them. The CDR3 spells CASSIGQLYQETQYF. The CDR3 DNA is TGTGCCAGCAGCATAGGACAGCTGTACCAAGAGACCCAGTACTTC.

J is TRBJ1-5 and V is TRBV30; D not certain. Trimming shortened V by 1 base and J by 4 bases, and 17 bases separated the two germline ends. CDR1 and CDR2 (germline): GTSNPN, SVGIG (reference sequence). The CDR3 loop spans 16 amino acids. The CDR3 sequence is CAWSGVGVIGNQPQHF. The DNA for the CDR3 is TGTGCCTGGAGTGGAGTCGGGGTTATAGGGAATCAGCCCCAGCATTTT.

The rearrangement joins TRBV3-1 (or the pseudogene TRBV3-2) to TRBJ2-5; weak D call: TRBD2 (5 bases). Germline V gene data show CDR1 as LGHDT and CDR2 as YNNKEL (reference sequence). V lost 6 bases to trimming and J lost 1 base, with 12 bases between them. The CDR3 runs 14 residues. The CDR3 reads CASSAGNFQETQYF. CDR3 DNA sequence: TGTGCCAGCAGTGCCGGGAACTTCCAAGAGACCCAGTACTTC.

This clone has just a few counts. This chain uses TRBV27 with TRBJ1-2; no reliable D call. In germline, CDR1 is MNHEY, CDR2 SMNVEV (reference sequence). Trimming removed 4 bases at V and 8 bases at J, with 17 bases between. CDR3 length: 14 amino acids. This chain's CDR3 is CASSSPGRGQGYTF. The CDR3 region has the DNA TGTGCCAGCAGTTCCCCCGGTCGAGGGCAAGGCTACACCTTC.

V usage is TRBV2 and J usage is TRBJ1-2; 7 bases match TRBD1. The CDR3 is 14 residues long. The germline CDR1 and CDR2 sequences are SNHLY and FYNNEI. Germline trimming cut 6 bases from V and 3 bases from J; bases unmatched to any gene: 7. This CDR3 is CASSPTGLDYGYTF. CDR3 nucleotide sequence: TGTGCCAGCAGCCCGACAGGGTTAGACTATGGCTACACCTTC.

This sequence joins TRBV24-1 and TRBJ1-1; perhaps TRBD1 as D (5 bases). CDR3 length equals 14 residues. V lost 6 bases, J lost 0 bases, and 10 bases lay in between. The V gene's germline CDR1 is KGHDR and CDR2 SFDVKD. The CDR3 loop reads CATSSGGVNTEAFF. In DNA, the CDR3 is TGTGCCACCAGTTCCGGGGGAGTGAACACTGAAGCTTTCTTT.

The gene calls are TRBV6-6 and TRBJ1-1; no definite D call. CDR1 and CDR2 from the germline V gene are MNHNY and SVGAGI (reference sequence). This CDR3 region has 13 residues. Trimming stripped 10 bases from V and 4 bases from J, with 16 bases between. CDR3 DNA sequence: TGTGCCACGGGGTCCAACGTCCTCACTGAAGCTTTCTTT. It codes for CATGSNVLTEAFF.

The CDR3 protein is CASSQGTSGGLNEQFF. CDR3 coding DNA: TGTGCCAGCAGCCAAGGAACTAGCGGGGGGCTAAATGAGCAGTTCTTC. This chain joins TRBV14 and TRBJ2-1; 12 nucleotides agree with TRBD2. V was clipped by 1 base and J by 7 bases; unmatched bases: 5. Germline-derived CDR1 and CDR2 are SGHDN and FVKESK. This CDR3 is built from 16 residues. Together with reference TRBV14 and TRBJ2-1, the CDR3 gives the full variable domain: EAGVTQFPSHSVIEKGQTVTLRCDPISGHDNLYWYRRVMGKEIKFLLHFVKESKQDESGMPNNRFLAERTGGTYSTLKVQPAELEDSGVYFCASSQGTSGGLNEQFFGPGTRLTVL.